The 16 T cell receptor beta chains below come from one sample, sequenced in a study of T cells in Graves' hyperthyroidism and ophthalmopathy. TCR beta CDR3 regions were amplified from RNA. First-round RT-PCR targeting the TCR CDR3 was performed with the HTBI primer set. MiXCR, applied by TCRdb to the multiplex PCR reads, yields one record per CDR3 protein. This table has 190,000 or so distinct CDR3 sequences, approximately 20% appearing once. Material: blood. The receptors shown here come from a man aged 35 to 55 with Graves' hyperthyroidism.

This clonotype was observed many times. The chain couples TRBV6-2 or TRBV6-3 to TRBJ2-1; D not certain. Trimming shortened V by 2 bases and J by 6 bases, and 8 bases separated the two germline ends. Germline-derived CDR1 and CDR2 are MNHEY and SVGEGT. The CDR3 contains 13 residues. In nucleotides, the CDR3 is TGTGCCAGCAGTTACATAAGGGTCAATGAGCAGTTCTTC. Translated: CASSYIRVNEQFF.

This clonotype was counted ten times or more. CDR3 in amino acids: CASSPGGDGEAFF. DNA of the CDR3: TGTGCCAGCAGCCCAGGGGGCGACGGTGAAGCTTTCTTT. V usage is TRBV3-1 and J usage is TRBJ1-1, with 8 nucleotides matching TRBD1. In germline, CDR1 is LGHDT, CDR2 YNNKEL (reference sequence). The ends lost 4 bases at V and 7 bases at J; junction bases unmatched: 5. The CDR3 is 13 amino acids.

Of note for this clonotype: Mismatch with germline at one junction end may stem from a read error. CDR3 DNA: TGCGCCAGCAGTCAGTCGGGGTTCGACCAGCCTCAGCATTTT. It translates to CASSQSGFDQPQHF. V is TRBV5-1 and J is TRBJ1-5; D remains ambiguous. CDR1 SGHRS and CDR2 YFSETQ come from the germline V gene. The CDR3 has 14 amino acids.

A few counts support this clonotype. The chain employs TRBV6-2 or TRBV6-3 and TRBJ2-7; D is unresolved. The ends were cut back, 0 bases at V and 3 bases at J, with 6 bases in the middle. Germline CDR1 reads MNHEY; CDR2 reads SVGEGT. CDR3 length: 13 amino acids. The CDR3, as DNA: TGTGCCAGCAGTTACTCGTCACTCTACGAGCAGTACTTC. Amino acid sequence: CASSYSSLYEQYF.

The chain uses TRBV5-6 and TRBJ2-1, with D possibly TRBD2 on 6 matching bases. V shed 4 bases and J shed 3 bases, with 17 bases lying between them. Germline V gene data show CDR1 as SGHDT and CDR2 as YYEEEE. The CDR3 sequence is 16 residues long. The CDR3, as DNA: TGTGCCAGCAGCCCGGAGGGCAAGGACGGCTACAATGAGCAGTTCTTC. Translating it yields CASSPEGKDGYNEQFF.

The chain uses TRBV5-1 and TRBJ2-3; TRBD1 matches at 8 bases. The CDR3 extends over 15 amino acids. The V and J ends lost 4 bases and 5 bases, in that order; junction bases with no gene match: 9. In germline, CDR1 is SGHRS, CDR2 YFSETQ. The CDR3 region has the DNA TGCGCCAGCAGCCTGGGGTCAGGGGGCAAAGATACGCAGTATTTT. Translated, it gives CASSLGSGGKDTQYF.

The count of this clonotype is one. V is TRBV12-3 or TRBV12-4 and J is TRBJ1-2; D is unresolved. Trimming left V 5 bases short and J 3 bases short, with 16 bases between. This CDR3 has 15 residues. In nucleotides, the CDR3 is TGTGCCAGCAGTCAGAGAGGAACTAGAGACTATGGCTACACCTTC. It codes for CASSQRGTRDYGYTF.

This clonotype was counted a few times. The chain joins TRBV7-8 to TRBJ1-5; tentatively, D is TRBD1 (6 bases). Germline V CDR1 and CDR2: SGHVS, FQNEAQ. V shed 3 bases and J shed 6 bases, with 12 bases lying between them. The CDR3 covers 14 residues. CDR3 sequence: CASSFQGWAQPQHF. The CDR3 region has the DNA TGTGCCAGCAGCTTCCAGGGGTGGGCTCAGCCCCAGCATTTT.

This clonotype has a count of ten or more. The chain combines TRBV18 with TRBJ1-1, with D hard to call. The CDR3 totals 13 residues. Germline CDR1 KGHSH, CDR2 LQKENI. V was pared by 1 base and J by 1 base, with 4 bases between. CDR3 in DNA: TGTGCCAGCTCACCACAGGCGAACACTGAAGCTTTCTTT. This gives the protein CASSPQANTEAFF.

The rearrangement joins TRBV4-2 to TRBJ1-6; weak D call: TRBD1 (6 bases). Trimming took 0 bases from V and 10 from J, leaving 13 bases between them. Germline-derived CDR1 and CDR2 are LGHNA and YNFKEQ. The CDR3 is 15 residues long. The CDR3, as DNA: TGTGCCAGCAGCCAAGATCGGAACAGGGACTCACCCCTCCACTTT. This encodes CASSQDRNRDSPLHF.

The rearrangement joins TRBV7-2 to TRBJ2-3; 7 bases map to TRBD2. CDR1 SGHTA and CDR2 FQGNSA come from the germline V gene. The CDR3 length is 15 residues. The J segment lost 0 bases and the V segment lost 1 base, leaving 1 base of the junction unmatched. The CDR3 here is CASSLVGGSTDTQYF. CDR3 DNA: TGTGCCAGCAGCTTAGTCGGGGGGAGCACAGATACGCAGTATTTT.

This clonotype was detected ten times or more. The chain uses TRBV13 and TRBJ2-3; 8 bases align to TRBD1. V lost 2 bases, J lost 0 bases, and 4 bases stayed unmatched. Germline lookup yields CDR1 PRHDT and CDR2 FYEKMQ (reference sequence). This CDR3 is built from 16 residues. As DNA, the CDR3 is TGTGCCAGCAGCTTAATTCGGACAGGGAGCACAGATACGCAGTATTTT. This gives the protein CASSLIRTGSTDTQYF.

This clonotype was recorded at least ten times. The DNA for the CDR3 is TGTGCCAGCACCCCGTTTGGGGGGGCCTACAATGAGCAGTTCTTC. Amino acids: CASTPFGGAYNEQFF. The chain links TRBV2 to TRBJ2-1; 7 bases fit TRBD2. V dropped 7 bases and J dropped 2; count of bases not matched to a gene: 8. The CDR3 contains 15 residues. In germline, CDR1 is SNHLY, CDR2 FYNNEI.

This clonotype was seen a few times. This chain connects TRBV10-1 to TRBJ2-2, with no clear D. Per germline, CDR1 WNHNN and CDR2 SYGVQD (reference sequence). The germline V and J ends were trimmed by 4 bases and 0 bases, with 9 bases remaining between them. There are 15 residues in the CDR3. The DNA of the CDR3 is TGCGCCAGCAGTGGTACACGGACGAACACCGGGGAGCTGTTTTTT. It translates to CASSGTRTNTGELFF.

This clonotype showed up many times. The chain joins TRBV20-1 to TRBJ2-7, with D tentatively TRBD2 (6 bases). Trimming removed 0 bases at V and 6 bases at J, with 15 bases between. CDR1 DFQATT and CDR2 SNEGSKA come from the germline V gene (reference sequence). This CDR3 is 14 amino acids long. The CDR3 DNA sequence: TGCAGTGCTAGAGATCTAACCAGACTAGGCGAGCAGTACTTC. Translated, it gives CSARDLTRLGEQYF.

The rearrangement joins TRBV18 to TRBJ2-3; perhaps D is TRBD1 or TRBD2 (5 bases each). Per germline, CDR1 KGHSH and CDR2 LQKENI. The CDR3 contains 17 residues. The V gene lost 1 base and the J gene lost 2 bases, with 16 bases spanning the gap. Here the CDR3 DNA reads TGTGCCAGCTCACCACGGGGACCTTCGGGGACCACAGATACGCAGTATTTT. Translation gives CASSPRGPSGTTDTQYF.